These T cell receptor beta chains were read from a single sample in a study of CXCR3-negative and CXCR3-positive naive CD8 T cells. TCRdb re-called the 5' RACE reads, yielding one record per CDR3 amino acid sequence without DNA. The sample table includes about 98,000 distinct CDR3 sequences. Sequencing input: naive CXCR3+ CD8+ T cells from blood. Receptor source: a human donor in good health. Some clones in this sample may be carry-over from other donors' samples. The CDR3 runs from the conserved cysteine through the conserved F or W.

>TRBV12-3/TRBV12-4|14|TRBJ2-7
CASSLGGKTYEQYF
>TRBV27|17|TRBJ2-6
CASSFSGGAGSGNVLTF
>TRBV28|18|TRBJ2-3
CASLRQGVNGDDADTQYF
>TRBV28|15|TRBJ2-1
CASSLTGGPYNEQFF
>TRBV29-1|12|TRBJ2-1
CIVEEGGNEQFF
>TRBV7-2|12|TRBJ2-7
CASSLTGYEQYF
>TRBV7-8|16|TRBJ2-2
CASRVQGAKGGGELFF
>TRBV28|16|TRBJ1-2
CASSPPGQGGFYGYTF
>TRBV28|17|TRBJ2-2
CASSFNGGSTNTGELFF
>TRBV6-4|13|TRBJ2-2
CASSAESTGELFF
>TRBV12-3/TRBV12-4|12|TRBJ1-1
CASRVMNTEAFF
>TRBV7-8|16|TRBJ2-5
CASSLGPGGGEETQYF
>TRBV15|15|TRBJ2-5
CATSRDDAGLETQYF
>TRBV4-1|15|TRBJ2-1
CASSQEGLADNEQFF
>TRBV28|16|TRBJ2-7
CASSTSIAGGSYEQYF
>TRBV6-1|15|TRBJ2-3
CASSGKDIFPDTQYF